This entry features one T cell receptor (beta chain) sequence. Its antigen is currently unknown. The authors enrolled newly diagnosed hyperthyroidism patients aged 18 to 65 with under 2 months' duration. The PBMCs used were ones drawn from about 9.7 ml of fresh peripheral blood. The CDR3 covers 14 residues. V was clipped by 0 bases and J by 2 bases, with 7 bases between them. From germline, CDR1 is SGHAT and CDR2 FQNNGV. This sample was taken from a study of Graves' ophthalmopathy and Graves' hyperthyroidism. Overall study: The collection of peripheral blood took place at initial diagnosis, before any treatment. Findings of the study overall: Ophthalmopathy could be told apart from stable hyperthyroidism by a 13-signature model (about 88% sensitivity, 70% to 84% specificity).

Transcripts of RNA were the source for amplifying TCR beta CDR3 regions. The first-round RT-PCR employed HTBI primers together with the Qiagen OneStep RT-PCR kit. A multiplex PCR was then performed as the second round. A single record per CDR3 protein comes from TCRdb applying MiXCR to the multiplex PCR reads. The table records hundreds of thousands of distinct CDR3 sequences, roughly 15% of them present only once. The source material was peripheral blood. The J gene is TRBJ1-2, the V gene TRBV11-2, with D tentatively TRBD1 (5 bases). The receptor was isolated from a woman between 18 and 29 years old with stable Graves' hyperthyroidism. In DNA, the CDR3 is TGTGCCAGCAGCTTAGAACGGGGGAACTATGGCTACACCTTC. Translated, it gives CASSLERGNYGYTF.